A selection of T cell receptor beta chains follows, all from one sample in a study of blood T cell repertoires in COVID-19. Assay: immunoSEQ multiplex PCR; the TCRdb copy retains only in-frame clones and omits some. The sample has about 160,000 clones, 90% to 95% seen once. Sequencing was performed on peripheral blood. The receptors stem from a woman in her 50s with acute or convalescent COVID-19. Each CDR3 is given with its conserved first and last residue. The D gene is left open where the match is weak. Clone size is shown for a subset of rows, as once, few, many or a class of expanded clone.

>-|TRBV15|-|TRBJ2-7
TGTGCCACCAGCAGAGACCAGTTACAAGACGAGCAGTACTTC
CATSRDQLQDEQYF
>-|TRBV6-1|-|TRBJ1-6
TGTGCCAGCAGTGAAGTAGTGACAGTCGGTGATCCCCTCCACTTT
CASSEVVTVGDPLHF
>TRBD2|TRBV29-1|-|TRBJ2-5
TGCAGCGTTGATAGCGGGGGGCTTATAGAGACCCAGTACTTC
CSVDSGGLIETQYF
>-|TRBV24-1|few|TRBJ2-2
TGTGCCACCGCCGGACTCGCGAACACCGGGGAGCTGTTTTTT
CATAGLANTGELFF
>-|TRBV10-2|-|TRBJ1-5
TGCGCCAGCACCCAACAGGGCAATCAGCCCCAGCATTTT
CASTQQGNQPQHF
>-|TRBV6-2/TRBV6-3|-|TRBJ1-2
TGTGCCAGCAGTTACTCGAACTGGGGCTACACCTTC
CASSYSNWGYTF
>TRBD1|TRBV27|-|TRBJ1-1
TGTGCCAGCAGTTTCGACAGGGGAGTGACTGAAGCTTTCTTT
CASSFDRGVTEAFF
>TRBD1|TRBV5-1|-|TRBJ2-7
TGCGCCAGCAGACAGGGGTTTTCAGGCTCCTACGAGCAGTACTTC
CASRQGFSGSYEQYF
>-|TRBV28|-|TRBJ2-7
TGTGCCATTGGACGGGGAGCCTCCTACGAGCAGTACTTC
CAIGRGASYEQYF
>-|TRBV2|-|TRBJ1-6
TGTGCCAGCATCAAAGGGGAGGTGGCCCTTAATTCACCCCTCCACTTT
CASIKGEVALNSPLHF
>TRBD2|TRBV11-3|few|TRBJ2-7
TGTGCCAGCAGCTCCGGACTAGCGGGAGTCAACGAGCAGTACTTC
CASSSGLAGVNEQYF
>TRBD1|TRBV30|once|TRBJ2-1
TGTGCCTGGACCGGGACAGACTACAATGAGCAGTTCTTC
CAWTGTDYNEQFF
>-|TRBV6-5|once|TRBJ2-1
TGTGCCAGCAGTTACTCAGGGGGTAACTACAATGAGCAGTTCTTC
CASSYSGGNYNEQFF
>TRBD1|TRBV27|-|TRBJ1-1
TGTGCCAGCAGTCCCGGGACAGGTAGCATGAACACTGAAGCTTTCTTT
CASSPGTGSMNTEAFF
>-|TRBV5-4|-|TRBJ2-5
TGTGCCAGCAGCGAGGATACCATAGAGACCCAGTACTTC
CASSEDTIETQYF
>TRBD1|TRBV19|once|TRBJ2-7
TGTGCCAGTAGTGTAACGACAGGGTCCTACGAGCAGTACTTC
CASSVTTGSYEQYF
>-|TRBV30|once|TRBJ1-1
TGTGCCTGGATCCCCGGGAGGGCACGGACTGAAGCTTTCTTT
CAWIPGRARTEAFF
>-|TRBV12-3/TRBV12-4|-|TRBJ2-2
TGTGCCAGCCATTACGGTCCCGGGGAGCTGTTTTTT
CASHYGPGELFF
>-|TRBV12-3/TRBV12-4|-|TRBJ1-1
TGTGCCAGCAGTCTTGTAGGACAGCTTGAAGCTTTCTTT
CASSLVGQLEAFF
>TRBD2|TRBV6-1|-|TRBJ2-1
TGTGCCAGCAGTGAATTCGAGGTTCTAGCGGGTGGGAGTGAGCAGTTCTTC
CASSEFEVLAGGSEQFF
>-|TRBV28|-|TRBJ1-2
TGTGCCAGCAGTTTACCAGGTACCTATGGCTACACCTTC
CASSLPGTYGYTF
>-|TRBV2|-|TRBJ1-5
TGTGCCAGCAGTTCCGACAGCCACAATCAGCCCCAGCATTTT
CASSSDSHNQPQHF
>TRBD1|TRBV13|-|TRBJ2-3
TGTGCCAGCAGCTCACCCGGACAGGCCGCAGATACGCAGTATTTT
CASSSPGQAADTQYF
>-|TRBV30|-|TRBJ1-6
TGTGCCTGGACTAAAAATTCACCCCTCCACTTT
CAWTKNSPLHF
>-|TRBV9|-|TRBJ2-1
TGTGCCAGCAGCGTTGGCCAGGGGATCAATGAGCAGTTCTTC
CASSVGQGINEQFF
>-|TRBV11-2|-|TRBJ1-2
TGTGCCAGCAGCCTAGAGGTCAGGGCAATGGGCTACACCTTC
CASSLEVRAMGYTF
>TRBD1|TRBV6-5|-|TRBJ2-7
TGTGCCAGCAGCCTACAGGGGGTCTCTACCTACGAGCAGTACTTC
CASSLQGVSTYEQYF
>TRBD1|TRBV10-1|-|TRBJ2-2
TGCGCCAGCAGTGGTGTTAGACAGGGTCCCGGGGAGCTGTTTTTT
CASSGVRQGPGELFF
>TRBD2|TRBV4-1|-|TRBJ2-5
TGCGCCAGCAGAAGCGATCCGGGGGGGCCAGTGGAGACCCAGTACTTC
CASRSDPGGPVETQYF
>TRBD1|TRBV18|-|TRBJ1-2
TGTGCCAGCTCACCAGCCGGGACAGGGGGCGCTAGGGACACCTTC
CASSPAGTGGARDTF
>-|TRBV7-9|-|TRBJ2-6
TGTGCCAGCAGCTTAGTAGTCGCGGTTCCCCGATCTGGGGCCAACGTCCTGACTTTC
CASSLVVAVPRSGANVLTF
>TRBD1|TRBV11-2|-|TRBJ2-5
TGTGCCAGCAGCTTACAGGGGGGGGACAGGGCTAAAGAGACCCAGTACTTC
CASSLQGGDRAKETQYF
>TRBD1|TRBV28|-|TRBJ1-1
TGTGCCAGCAGTTCGCAGGGGGCCCGTCCTCGTGGTGAAGCTTTCTTT
CASSSQGARPRGEAFF
>TRBD2|TRBV7-8|once|TRBJ2-3
TGTGCCAGCAGCCGATGGCGGTCCGTCAGACTAGCGGGAAACCCAAGCACAGATACGCAGTATTTT
CASSRWRSVRLAGNPSTDTQYF
>TRBD1|TRBV25-1|once|TRBJ1-6
TGTGCCAGCAGTGAAAAGGGGACAGTCAATTCACCCCTCCACTTT
CASSEKGTVNSPLHF
>-|TRBV2|-|TRBJ2-5
TGTGCCAGCAAAGGACTTGCAACTCAAAAGACCCAGTACTTC
CASKGLATQKTQYF
>-|TRBV4-1|-|TRBJ2-3
TGCGCCAGCAGCCAACCAGCCGGGGGACCGCCGGATACGCAGTATTTT
CASSQPAGGPPDTQYF
>-|TRBV18|-|TRBJ2-3
TGTGCCAGCTCACCACCGATTCGGGGCGGGACCACAGATACGCAGTATTTT
CASSPPIRGGTTDTQYF
>TRBD2|TRBV10-3|-|TRBJ2-7
TGTGCCATCTCCCTCGGGGGACTAGCGGGAGTTGTAGAGCAGTACTTC
CAISLGGLAGVVEQYF
>TRBD2|TRBV6-5|-|TRBJ2-1
TGTGCCAGCAGTTACACGGGCGGGGGGCGGAATGAGCAGTTCTTC
CASSYTGGGRNEQFF
>TRBD1|TRBV10-3|-|TRBJ1-2
TGTGCCATTAACTCCGGGACAGAAGATGGCTACACCTTC
CAINSGTEDGYTF
>-|TRBV24-1|-|TRBJ1-1
TGTGCCACCAGTGACTCCGGACTAGGGAACACTGAAGCTTTCTTT
CATSDSGLGNTEAFF
>TRBD1|TRBV5-1|-|TRBJ1-5
TGCGCCAGCAGCCGGGGGACAGGGGAACAGCCCCAGCATTTT
CASSRGTGEQPQHF
>-|TRBV6-6|-|TRBJ1-4
TGTGCCGCCGCGGGGGGGGATGAAAAACTGTTTTTT
CAAAGGDEKLFF
>TRBD2|TRBV6-2/TRBV6-3|-|TRBJ2-3
TGTGCCAGCAGTACGGGACTAGCGGGGGGGCCGGATACGCAGTATTTT
CASSTGLAGGPDTQYF
>TRBD1|TRBV24-1|-|TRBJ2-7
TGTGCCACCGGGGAACAGGGGGCCCCAGCGGGAGAGCAGTACTTC
CATGEQGAPAGEQYF